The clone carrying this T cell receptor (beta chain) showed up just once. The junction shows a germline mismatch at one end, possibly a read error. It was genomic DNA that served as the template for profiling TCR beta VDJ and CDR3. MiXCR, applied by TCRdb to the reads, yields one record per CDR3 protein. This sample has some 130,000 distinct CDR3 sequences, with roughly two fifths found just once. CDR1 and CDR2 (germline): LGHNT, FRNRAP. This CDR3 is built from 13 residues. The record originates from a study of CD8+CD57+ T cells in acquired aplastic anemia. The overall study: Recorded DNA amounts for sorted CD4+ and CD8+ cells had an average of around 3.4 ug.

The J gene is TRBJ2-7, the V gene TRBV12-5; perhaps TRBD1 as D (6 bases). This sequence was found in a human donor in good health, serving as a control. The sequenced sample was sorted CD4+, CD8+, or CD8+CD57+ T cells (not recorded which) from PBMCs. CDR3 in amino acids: CASGLAGAYGQYF. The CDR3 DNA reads TGTGCTAGTGGTTTGGCAGGGGCTTACGGGCAGTACTTC.